Listed below are T cell receptor beta chains from one sample, sequenced in a study of OX40 agonist ivuxolimab in advanced cancers. Profiling relied on immunoSEQ multiplex PCR, and the TCRdb table lists in-frame clones only, not all of them. The sample lists around 58,000 clones, approximately 90% occurring once. The sample consisted of CD4+ or CD8+ T cells sorted from blood, taken in a trial of the OX40 agonist ivuxolimab. The origin of the receptors is an adult with an advanced solid tumor such as melanoma, head and neck, liver or kidney cancer. Both conserved end residues are part of each CDR3.

TRBV5-1	TRBJ2-2	CASSSRTGGTGELFF
TRBV7-9	TRBJ2-3	CASSPGPGGSTDTQYF
TRBV7-2	TRBJ2-5	CASSFGWETQYF
TRBV4-1	TRBJ1-5	CASSPVPWGVGQPQHF
TRBV6-1	TRBJ2-7	CASRGGLSSYEQYF
TRBV27	TRBJ2-7	CASSLYSSGGGPNEQYF
TRBV7-9	TRBJ2-2	CASRSGLGELFF
TRBV5-6	TRBJ2-2	CASMSGTLMVGELFF
TRBV19	TRBJ2-3	CASSISGQRTDTQYF
TRBV6-1	TRBJ1-6	CAVAGSSYNSPLHF
TRBV28	TRBJ1-1	CASSLLVGGRGAAFF
TRBV18	TRBJ1-1	CASPPPGLRTEAFF
TRBV7-6	TRBJ2-3	CASSLVAGSDTQYF
TRBV6-6	TRBJ1-2	CASSFPGQDGYTF
TRBV5-1	TRBJ2-7	CASSLEGASTEQYF
TRBV19	TRBJ2-7	CASSNSGTGTYEQYF
TRBV6-5	TRBJ1-1	CASSRTGRTEAFF
TRBV7-2	TRBJ1-5	CASSYRGRQPQHF
TRBV6-5	TRBJ2-7	CASSYSSIAYEQYF
TRBV5-5	TRBJ2-7	CASSLWVGAREQYF
TRBV6-5	TRBJ1-2	CASSYSAHGVYGYTF
TRBV19	TRBJ2-3	CASTRGTGGRSRTDTQYF
TRBV11-2	TRBJ2-5	CASSPSSGGAGETQYF
TRBV7-9	TRBJ1-2	CASRNTGGDYGYTF
TRBV7-2	TRBJ1-5	CASSLVGQSNQPQHF
TRBV6-5	TRBJ2-7	CASTSPTRTYEQYF
TRBV7-3	TRBJ1-1	CASSLSVLGQGGTEAFF
TRBV5-1	TRBJ2-7	CASSKDRGVEQYF
TRBV29-1	TRBJ2-5	CSVVGQGWAQYF
TRBV7-3	TRBJ2-2	CASSSLGVSGELFF
TRBV13	TRBJ2-1	CASSLGQDSSYNEQFF
TRBV28	TRBJ2-7	CASSFAHSRGYEQYF
TRBV29-1	TRBJ1-3	CSVVGTGSGNTIYF
TRBV5-5	TRBJ2-7	CASSLAREYEQYF
TRBV7-3	TRBJ2-1	CASSSQGGRDNEQFF
TRBV10-1	TRBJ2-5	CASRGVNPGGGEETQYF
TRBV6-6	TRBJ1-2	CASTSEQFYLYGYTF
TRBV6-6	TRBJ1-1	CASSSPGQLNTEAFF